Below, 11 T cell receptor beta chains from the same sample are listed, as sequenced in a study of T cells in women clearing cervical HPV infection (dated by TCRdb to the late 2010s). The receptor library was made with the immunoSEQ multiplex PCR assay. TCRdb's version of the immuneACCESS table is confined to in-frame rearrangements and falls short of the full clone set. An unresolved V gene accounts for under half of the shortfall where checked; the remainder is of unknown origin. The table for this sample shows under 30,000 clones. The ten largest make up about 9.1% of the sample. The sample consisted of blood buffy coat. All receptors come from a woman between 18 and 70 years old with a cervical HPV16 infection that either progressed to CIN3+ or cleared (not recorded which).

A remark on this clone: Read data end 3 residues before the CDR3 end; the end is taken from the germline J gene. The chain links TRBV19 to TRBJ1-2; D ambiguous. Germline CDR1 LNHDA, CDR2 SQIVND (reference sequence). The CDR3 is 14 residues long. CDR3 loop: CASSIDLQVRGYTF. Partial CDR3 DNA: TGTGCCAGTAGTATAGATCTCCAGGTTCGGGGC.

Points on this clone: Coverage ceases 3 residues before the CDR3 finishes, and the germline J gene fills in the end. The sample contains more than one DNA sequence encoding this CDR3. This chain connects TRBV5-6 to TRBJ2-5; the D is unclear. CDR1 SGHDT and CDR2 YYEEEE come from the germline V gene. CDR3 size: 14 residues. V was shortened by 0 bases and J by 0 bases, with 6 bases between the two germline ends. The CDR3 region is CASSLGQNQETQYF. The sequenced CDR3 bases are TGTGCCAGCAGCTTGGGTCAGAACCAAGAGACC.

A word on this clone: The sequence runs out 3 residues before the end of the CDR3; the remainder is reconstructed from the germline J gene. The chain recombines TRBV20-1 with TRBJ2-2; TRBD1 aligns across 8 bases. Trimming took 5 bases from V and 0 from J; bases not matched to a gene: 2. The CDR3 consists of 14 residues. CDR1 DFQATT and CDR2 SNEGSKA come from the germline V gene (reference sequence). CDR3 residues: CSAPGQANTGELFF. The CDR3 DNA, read in part, is TGCAGTGCTCCGGGACAGGCGAACACCGGGGAG.

In regard to this clone: The read ends 3 residues shy of where the CDR3 ends; the end is completed using the germline J gene. The genes are TRBV18 and TRBJ2-5; TRBD1 aligns across 7 bases. The germline gives CDR1 KGHSH, CDR2 LQKENI. Unmatched junction bases numbered 6, after V lost 4 bases and J lost 1 base. The CDR3 spans 15 residues. CDR3 bases read: TGTGCCAGCTCACTTCGACAGGGAAGCCAAGAGACC. This sequence encodes CASSLRQGSQET. The whole CDR3 protein reads CASSLRQGSQETQYF.

Regarding this clone: The read terminates 3 residues ahead of where the CDR3 ends, so the germline J gene completes it. This sequence joins TRBV3-1 (or the pseudogene TRBV3-2) and TRBJ2-5; 7 positions agree with TRBD1. The ends lost 2 bases at V and 3 bases at J; junction bases unmatched: 0. Germline V CDR1 and CDR2: LGHDT, YNNKEL (reference sequence). This CDR3 spans 13 amino acids. CDR3: CASSQTGEETQYF. The DNA read from the CDR3 is TGTGCCAGCAGCCAAACAGGGGAAGAGACC.

A remark on this clone: The read halts 3 residues ahead of the CDR3 end, with the missing end drawn from the germline J gene. This chain joins TRBV7-2 and TRBJ1-1; TRBD1 is a possible D gene (6 bases). V was trimmed by 6 bases and J by 2 bases, leaving 10 bases between them. The CDR3 spans 13 residues. In germline, CDR1 is SGHTA, CDR2 FQGNSA. The chain's CDR3 is CASSWDTNTEAFF. CDR3 DNA (partial): TGTGCCAGCAGTTGGGACACCAACACTGAA.

Comment on this clone: The read terminates 3 residues ahead of where the CDR3 ends, so the germline J gene completes it. The genes are TRBV5-1 and TRBJ1-4; perhaps TRBD1 as D (5 bases). CDR1 and CDR2 from the germline V gene are SGHRS and YFSETQ. The V gene lost 4 bases and the J gene lost 6 bases, with 16 bases spanning the gap. The CDR3 extends over 15 amino acids. CDR3 sequence: CASSIGGRVDEKLFF. CDR3 DNA (partial): TGCGCCAGCAGCATTGGAGGCAGGGTCGATGAAAAA.

On this clone: The read falls 3 residues short of the CDR3 end, and the missing part is taken from the germline J gene. The chain has TRBV20-1 and TRBJ2-1; possibly TRBD1 for D (5 bases). The V and J ends lost 6 bases and 9 bases respectively, with 15 bases between them. The CDR3 is 12 residues long. Germline V CDR1 and CDR2: DFQATT, SNEGSKA (reference sequence). Partial CDR3 DNA: TGCAGTGCCCAAGACAGTTATAGTGAG. This encodes CSAQDSYSE. The whole CDR3 region reads CSAQDSYSEQFF.

About this clone: From the germline J gene comes the end of the CDR3, since the read stops 3 residues before it. This chain joins TRBV7-3 and TRBJ2-1, with D maybe TRBD2 (7 bases). This CDR3 region has 15 residues. Germline V lookup: CDR1 SGHTA, CDR2 FQGTGA. The V end was cut by 5 bases, the J end by 5 bases, with 16 bases between. The sequenced CDR3 bases are TGTGCCAGCAGCATAGTAGGGGGGGCTAACAATGAG. Its protein product is CASSIVGGANNE. The CDR3 as a whole reads CASSIVGGANNEQFF.

Points on this clone: The read comes to an end 3 residues before the CDR3 does, leaving the germline J gene to fill in the end. This sequence joins TRBV20-1 and TRBJ2-2, with TRBD2 identical over 7 bases. Unmatched junction bases numbered 4, after V lost 3 bases and J lost 3 bases. The CDR3 contains 14 residues. The V gene's germline CDR1 is DFQATT and CDR2 SNEGSKA (reference sequence). The sequenced CDR3 bases are TGCAGTGCTAGTCTGGCGGGGGACACCGGGGAG. It codes for CSASLAGDTGE. The whole CDR3 protein reads CSASLAGDTGELFF.

The CDR3: CASSLAAGLYNEQFF. The part of the CDR3 DNA that was read is TGCGCCAGCAGCTTGGCAGCGGGGTTATACAATGAG. The V gene is TRBV5-1, the J gene TRBJ2-1, with 7 bases identical to TRBD2. The read comes to an end 3 residues before the CDR3 does, leaving the germline J gene to fill in the end. V lost 0 bases and J lost 4; bases outside the gene matches: 4. Germline lookup yields CDR1 SGHRS and CDR2 YFSETQ. This CDR3 is 15 amino acids long.